This T cell receptor beta chain was profiled in a study of T cell changes during pregnancy in multiple sclerosis. The ends lost 10 bases at V and 9 bases at J; junction bases unmatched: 11. CDR3 length: 13 residues. Germline loops: CDR1 SGHNT, CDR2 YENEEA. This table comes from immunoSEQ multiplex PCR, and its TCRdb copy is limited to in-frame clones, with some not included. The sample contains over 45,000 clones, approximately 92% of which appear only once. The specimen comprised CD4+ T cells from peripheral blood mononuclear cells, sampled in the second trimester of pregnancy. The V gene is TRBV11-3, the J gene TRBJ2-1, with 8 bases aligning to TRBD1. The receptor was derived from a female donor in good health, enrolled as a control in a pregnancy study. The CDR3 bases are TGTGCCACAAAGACTGACAGGGGCGGTGAGCAGTTCTTC. It encodes CATKTDRGGEQFF.